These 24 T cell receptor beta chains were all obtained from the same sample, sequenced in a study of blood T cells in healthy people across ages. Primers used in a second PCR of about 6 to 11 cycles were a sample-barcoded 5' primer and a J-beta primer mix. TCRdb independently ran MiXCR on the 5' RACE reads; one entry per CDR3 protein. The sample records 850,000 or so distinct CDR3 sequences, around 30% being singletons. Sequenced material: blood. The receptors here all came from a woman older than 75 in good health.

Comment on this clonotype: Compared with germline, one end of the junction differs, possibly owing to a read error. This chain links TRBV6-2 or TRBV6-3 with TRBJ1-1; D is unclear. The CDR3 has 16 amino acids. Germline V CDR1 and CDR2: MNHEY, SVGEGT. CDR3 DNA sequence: TGTGCCAGCAGTCCACCCACAAGGAGAGGGAACACTGCAGCTTTCTTT. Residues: CASSPPTRRGNTAAFF.

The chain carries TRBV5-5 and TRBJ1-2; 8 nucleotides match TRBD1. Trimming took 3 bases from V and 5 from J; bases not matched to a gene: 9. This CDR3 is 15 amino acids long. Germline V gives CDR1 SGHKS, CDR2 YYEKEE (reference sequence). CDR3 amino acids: CASSSSPTGGYGYTF. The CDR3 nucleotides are TGTGCCAGCAGCTCTTCCCCAACAGGGGGGTATGGCTACACCTTC.

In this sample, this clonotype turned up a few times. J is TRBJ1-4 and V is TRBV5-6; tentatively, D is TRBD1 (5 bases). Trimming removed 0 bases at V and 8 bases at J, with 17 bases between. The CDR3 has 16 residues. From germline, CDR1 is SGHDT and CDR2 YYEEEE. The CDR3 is CASSLVLRGVEEKLFF. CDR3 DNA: TGTGCCAGCAGCTTGGTCCTGCGGGGGGTGGAAGAAAAACTGTTTTTT.

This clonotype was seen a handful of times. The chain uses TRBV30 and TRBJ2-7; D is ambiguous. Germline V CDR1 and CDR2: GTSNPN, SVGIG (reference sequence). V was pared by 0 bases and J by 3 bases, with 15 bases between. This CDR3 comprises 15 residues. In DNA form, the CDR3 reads TGTGCCTGGAGTGTCCCGGACCCCTGGGTCTACGAGCAGTACTTC. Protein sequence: CAWSVPDPWVYEQYF.

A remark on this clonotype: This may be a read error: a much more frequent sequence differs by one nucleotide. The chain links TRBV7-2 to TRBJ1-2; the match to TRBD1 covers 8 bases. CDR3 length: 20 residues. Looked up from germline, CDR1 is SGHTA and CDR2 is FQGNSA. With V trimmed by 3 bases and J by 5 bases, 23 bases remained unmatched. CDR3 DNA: TGTGCCAGCAGCTTCCAATCCTTAGGGAGGGACAGGTGGCTAGGATATGGCTACACCTTC. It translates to CASSFQSLGRDRWLGYGYTF.

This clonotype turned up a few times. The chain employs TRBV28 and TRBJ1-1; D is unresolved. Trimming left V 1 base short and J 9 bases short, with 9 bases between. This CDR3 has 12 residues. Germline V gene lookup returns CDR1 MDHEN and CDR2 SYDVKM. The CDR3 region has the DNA TGTGCCAGCAGTTTATCGGGAATTAAAGCTTTCTTT. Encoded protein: CASSLSGIKAFF.

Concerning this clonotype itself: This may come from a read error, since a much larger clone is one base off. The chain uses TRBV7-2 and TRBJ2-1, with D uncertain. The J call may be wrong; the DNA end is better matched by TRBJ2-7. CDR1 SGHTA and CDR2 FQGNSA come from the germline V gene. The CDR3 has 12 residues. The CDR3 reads CASSPTPNEQYF. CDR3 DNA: TGTGCCAGCAGCCCCACTCCCAATGAGCAGTACTTC.

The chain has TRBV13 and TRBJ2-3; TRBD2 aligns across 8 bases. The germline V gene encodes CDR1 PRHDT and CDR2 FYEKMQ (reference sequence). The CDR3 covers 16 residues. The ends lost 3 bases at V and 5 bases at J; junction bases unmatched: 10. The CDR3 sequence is CASSFGREGFGDTQYF. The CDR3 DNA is TGTGCCAGCAGCTTTGGACGGGAGGGCTTCGGAGATACGCAGTATTTT.

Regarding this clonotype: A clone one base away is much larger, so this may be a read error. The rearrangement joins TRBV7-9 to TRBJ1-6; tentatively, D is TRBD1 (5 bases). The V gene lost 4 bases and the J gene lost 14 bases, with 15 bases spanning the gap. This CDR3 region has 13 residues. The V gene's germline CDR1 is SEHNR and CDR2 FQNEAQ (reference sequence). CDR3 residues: CASSSDIFSSLHF. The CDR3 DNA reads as TGTGCCAGCAGCTCGGACATTTTCTCATCCCTCCACTTT.

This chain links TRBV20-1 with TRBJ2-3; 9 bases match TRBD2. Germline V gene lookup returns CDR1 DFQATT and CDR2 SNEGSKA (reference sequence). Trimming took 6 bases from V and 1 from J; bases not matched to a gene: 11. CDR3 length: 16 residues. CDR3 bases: TGCAGTGCCCATACTGGGCGGGGGGGAGGCACAGATACGCAGTATTTT. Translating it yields CSAHTGRGGGTDTQYF.

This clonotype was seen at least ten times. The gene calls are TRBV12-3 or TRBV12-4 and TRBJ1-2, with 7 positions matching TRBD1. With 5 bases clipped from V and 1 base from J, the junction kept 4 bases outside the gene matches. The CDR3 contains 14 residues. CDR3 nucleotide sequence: TGTGCCAGCAGTCAGGACAGGATTAACTATGGCTACACCTTC. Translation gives CASSQDRINYGYTF.

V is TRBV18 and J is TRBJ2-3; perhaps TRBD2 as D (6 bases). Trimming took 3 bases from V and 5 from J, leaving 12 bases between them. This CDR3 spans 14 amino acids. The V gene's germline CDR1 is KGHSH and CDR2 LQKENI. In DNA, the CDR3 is TGTGCCAGCTCACCGGGCCGGGGGATAGATACGCAGTATTTT. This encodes CASSPGRGIDTQYF.

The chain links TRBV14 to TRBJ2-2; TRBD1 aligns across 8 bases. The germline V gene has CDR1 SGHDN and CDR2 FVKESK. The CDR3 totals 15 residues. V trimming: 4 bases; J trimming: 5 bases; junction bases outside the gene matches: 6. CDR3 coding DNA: TGTGCCAGCAGCCTAACAGGGGGTTTTACCGGGGAGCTGTTTTTT. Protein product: CASSLTGGFTGELFF. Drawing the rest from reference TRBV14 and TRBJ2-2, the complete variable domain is EAGVTQFPSHSVIEKGQTVTLRCDPISGHDNLYWYRRVMGKEIKFLLHFVKESKQDESGMPNNRFLAERTGGTYSTLKVQPAELEDSGVYFCASSLTGGFTGELFFGEGSRLTVL.

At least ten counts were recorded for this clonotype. The CDR3 coding sequence is TGTGCCAGCAGCAAGGACAGGGCCGGTAATCAGCCCCAGCATTTT. Encoded protein: CASSKDRAGNQPQHF. The V gene is TRBV12-3 or TRBV12-4, the J gene TRBJ1-5; 8 bases agree with TRBD1. V was clipped by 6 bases and J by 4 bases; unmatched bases: 8. The CDR3 totals 15 residues.

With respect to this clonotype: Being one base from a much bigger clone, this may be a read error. CDR3 bases: TGTGCCAACAGCTCATCCCTCAAGAATGAGCAGTTCTTC. Protein sequence: CANSSSLKNEQFF. The chain is built from TRBV7-2 and TRBJ2-1; D not certain. CDR1 is SGHTA and CDR2 is FQGNSA in the germline V gene. This CDR3 region has 13 residues.

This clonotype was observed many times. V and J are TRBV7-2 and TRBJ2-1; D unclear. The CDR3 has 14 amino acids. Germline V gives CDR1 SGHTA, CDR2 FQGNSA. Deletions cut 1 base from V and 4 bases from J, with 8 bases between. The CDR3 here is CASSLGHQYNEQFF. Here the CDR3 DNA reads TGTGCCAGCAGCTTAGGTCACCAGTACAATGAGCAGTTCTTC.

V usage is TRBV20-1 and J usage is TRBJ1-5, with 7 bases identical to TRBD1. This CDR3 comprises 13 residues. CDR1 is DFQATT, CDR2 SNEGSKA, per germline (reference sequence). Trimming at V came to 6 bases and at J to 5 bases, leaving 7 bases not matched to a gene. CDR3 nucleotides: TGCAGTGCGGGCGGCCAGGGGGATCAGCCCCAGCATTTT. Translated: CSAGGQGDQPQHF.

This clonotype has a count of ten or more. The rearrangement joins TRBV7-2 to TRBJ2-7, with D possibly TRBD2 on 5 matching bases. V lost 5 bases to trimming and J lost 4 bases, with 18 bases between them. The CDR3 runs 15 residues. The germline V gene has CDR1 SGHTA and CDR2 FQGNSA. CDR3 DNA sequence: TGTGCCAGCAGCGTATCGGCAGCCCGCGGGTACGAGCAGTACTTC. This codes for CASSVSAARGYEQYF.

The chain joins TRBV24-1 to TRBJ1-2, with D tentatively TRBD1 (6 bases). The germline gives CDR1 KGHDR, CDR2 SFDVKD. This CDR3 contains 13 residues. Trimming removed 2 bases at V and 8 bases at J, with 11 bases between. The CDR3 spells CATSDSDRRGYTF. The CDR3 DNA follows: TGTGCCACCAGTGATTCGGACAGAAGGGGCTACACCTTC.

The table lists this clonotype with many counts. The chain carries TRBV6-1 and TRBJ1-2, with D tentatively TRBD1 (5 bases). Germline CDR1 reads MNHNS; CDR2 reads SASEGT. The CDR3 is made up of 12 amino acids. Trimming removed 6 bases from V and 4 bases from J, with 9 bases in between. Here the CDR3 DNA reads TGTGCCAGCAGGACAGAGATCTATGGCTACACCTTC. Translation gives CASRTEIYGYTF.

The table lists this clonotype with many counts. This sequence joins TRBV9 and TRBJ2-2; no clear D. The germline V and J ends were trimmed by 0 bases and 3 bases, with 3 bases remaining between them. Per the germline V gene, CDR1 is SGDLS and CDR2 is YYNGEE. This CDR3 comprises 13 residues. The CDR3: CASSVGDTGELFF. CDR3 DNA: TGTGCCAGCAGCGTAGGGGACACCGGGGAGCTGTTTTTT.

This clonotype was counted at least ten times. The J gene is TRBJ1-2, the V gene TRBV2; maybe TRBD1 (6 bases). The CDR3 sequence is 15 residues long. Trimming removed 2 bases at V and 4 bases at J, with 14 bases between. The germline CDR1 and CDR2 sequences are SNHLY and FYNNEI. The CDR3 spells CASSEYQRTVYGYTF. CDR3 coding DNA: TGTGCCAGCAGTGAATACCAGCGGACAGTCTATGGCTACACCTTC.

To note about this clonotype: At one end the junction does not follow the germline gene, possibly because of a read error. CDR3 loop: CASTRLEVDPQYF. The CDR3, as DNA: TGTGCCAGCACCCGGCTAGAGGTAGATCCGCAGTATTTT. The chain links TRBV2 to TRBJ2-3; D call uncertain. Germline loops: CDR1 SNHLY, CDR2 FYNNEI. This CDR3 comprises 13 residues. Looking up the rest from reference TRBV2 and TRBJ2-3 gives the full variable domain: EPEVTQTPSHQVTQMGQEVILRCVPISNHLYFYWYRQILGQKVEFLVSFYNNEISEKSEIFDDQFSVERPDGSNFTLKIRSTKLEDSAMYFCASTRLEVDPQYFGPGTRLTVL.

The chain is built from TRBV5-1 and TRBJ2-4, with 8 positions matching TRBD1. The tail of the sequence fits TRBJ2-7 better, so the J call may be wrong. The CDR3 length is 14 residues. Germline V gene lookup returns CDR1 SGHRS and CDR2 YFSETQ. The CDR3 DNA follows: TGCGCCAGCAGCTGGACAGGGCCAAGCAACGAGCAGTACTTC. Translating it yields CASSWTGPSNEQYF.